This T cell receptor (beta chain) came from a study of OX40 agonist ivuxolimab in advanced cancers. The study's findings and limits: Within 6 weeks, CD4+ and CD8+ blood T cells expanded clonally at 0.1 to 3.0 mg/kg.

Profiling relied on immunoSEQ multiplex PCR, and the TCRdb table lists in-frame clones only, not all of them. Of approximately 54,000 clones in the sample, roughly 86% were seen once. The CDR3 has 14 amino acids. The junction had 5 bases not matched to a gene; V was cut back by 0 bases and J by 8 bases. Germline V gene sequence: CDR1 SGHRS, CDR2 YFSETQ. As regards this clone: What it binds is not known.

The V gene is TRBV5-1, the J gene TRBJ1-5; 7 bases align to TRBD1. Sequenced material: CD4+ or CD8+ T cells sorted from blood, taken in a trial of the OX40 agonist ivuxolimab. This clonotype originated in an adult with an advanced solid tumor such as melanoma, head and neck, liver or kidney cancer. The CDR3 protein is CASSLGGQVEPQHF. Written as DNA, the CDR3 is TGCGCCAGCAGCTTGGGAGGACAGGTCGAGCCCCAGCATTTT.